What follows are 20 T cell receptor beta chains derived from one specimen sequenced in a study of beta chain features in type 1 diabetes (dated 2018 in TCRdb). These receptors' targets are unknown. Libraries were made using the immunoSEQ multiplex PCR assay. The High Capacity cDNA Reverse Transcription Kit was used to reverse transcribe all of the isolated RNA, meaning that expressed TCRB transcripts were what got sequenced. In TCRdb, the immuneACCESS table is reduced to in-frame sequences with V and J assigned. These tables do not hold every clone; where another copy was compared, an unresolved V gene accounts for under half, and the others remain unexplained. The sample contains hundreds of thousands of clones, around 15% of them found a single time. Together, the top ten hold 0.035% to 0.04% of the sample. Summary of the overall study and its limitations: A moderate but significant shortening of TCRB CDR3 length was observed in type 1 diabetes patients in all four CD4+ subsets.

Sequencing input: naive CD4+ T cells from blood. The cell subset or site label of this sample denotes: true naive CD4+ T cells. The receptor source for this set is a man younger than 30 with type 1 diabetes.

For this clone: Distinct nucleotide sequences in the sample also encode this CDR3. As DNA, the CDR3 is TGTGCCAGCAGTGAGGACAGGGTCGCCTACAATGAGCAGTTCTTC. This encodes CASSEDRVAYNEQFF. This sequence joins TRBV2 and TRBJ2-1, with TRBD1 identical over 8 bases. Germline V gene sequence: CDR1 SNHLY, CDR2 FYNNEI. This CDR3 spans 15 amino acids. With 3 bases clipped from V and 2 bases from J, the junction kept 3 bases outside the gene matches.

The chain joins TRBV5-1 to TRBJ2-1, with D possibly being TRBD1 (6 bases). Deletions cut 0 bases from V and 0 bases from J, with 10 bases between. The CDR3 length is 16 residues. Germline CDR1 and CDR2: SGHRS and YFSETQ. CDR3 sequence (DNA): TGCGCCAGCAGCTTGGCACAGGGTAGCTCCTACAATGAGCAGTTCTTC. Encoded protein: CASSLAQGSSYNEQFF.

V is TRBV4-3 and J is TRBJ2-3; D is undetermined. This CDR3 spans 17 amino acids. Per the germline V gene, CDR1 is LGHNA and CDR2 is YSLEER. V lost 0 bases, J lost 2 bases, and 15 bases lay in between. This chain's CDR3 is CASSQDSRSGSTDTQYF. CDR3 in DNA: TGCGCCAGCAGCCAAGATAGCCGGAGTGGATCCACAGATACGCAGTATTTT.

This clone was counted between two and nine times. The chain links TRBV19 to TRBJ2-7; 8 nucleotides line up with TRBD1. With V trimmed by 4 bases and J by 0 bases, 11 bases remained unmatched. Per germline, CDR1 LNHDA and CDR2 SQIVND (reference sequence). The CDR3 is 17 residues long. CDR3 loop: CASSTLLGQGASYEQYF. The CDR3 DNA reads TGTGCCAGTAGTACCCTCCTCGGACAGGGAGCCTCCTACGAGCAGTACTTC.

This clone has more than one count but fewer than ten. The genes are TRBV6-5 and TRBJ1-5; 12 nucleotides line up with TRBD1. V lost 8 bases to trimming and J lost 7 bases; unmatched junction nucleotides: 9. CDR1 MNHEY and CDR2 SVGAGI come from the germline V gene. CDR3 size: 15 residues. Here the CDR3 reads CASGKGTGGAQPQHF. CDR3 nucleotides: TGTGCCAGCGGCAAAGGGACAGGGGGCGCCCAGCCCCAGCATTTT.

The chain combines TRBV6-5 with TRBJ1-1, with a possible D match to TRBD1 (5 bases). Trimming took 2 bases from V and 7 from J, leaving 11 bases between them. Germline CDR1 MNHEY, CDR2 SVGAGI. This CDR3 spans 13 amino acids. In DNA, the CDR3 is TGTGCCAGCAGTTACCGGGGGAACGGTGAAGCTTTCTTT. Amino acid sequence: CASSYRGNGEAFF.

This clone was seen more than once but under ten times. J is TRBJ2-3 and V is TRBV9, with D unclear. Germline CDR1 SGDLS, CDR2 YYNGEE. V gave up 0 bases and J gave up 6 bases, with 5 bases separating them. The length of the CDR3 is 12 residues. The CDR3 sequence is CASSVAFDTQYF. The CDR3, as DNA: TGTGCCAGCAGCGTAGCCTTCGATACGCAGTATTTT.

J is TRBJ2-4 and V is TRBV15, with TRBD1 matching over 7 bases. From germline, CDR1 is LNHNV and CDR2 YYDKDF (reference sequence). V was clipped by 1 base and J by 2 bases; unmatched bases: 8. The CDR3 covers 17 residues. The CDR3, as DNA: TGTGCCACCAGCAGAGCACAGGGGCTGTTGTCCAAAAACATTCAGTACTTC. Its protein is CATSRAQGLLSKNIQYF.

CDR3 DNA sequence: TGTGCCAGCAGCCCACAGACAGGGGAGGCTTTCTTT. It codes for CASSPQTGEAFF. This sequence joins TRBV7-9 and TRBJ1-1; 8 bases line up with TRBD1. Per the germline V gene, CDR1 is SEHNR and CDR2 is FQNEAQ (reference sequence). This CDR3 has 12 residues. The ends lost 5 bases at V and 11 bases at J; junction bases unmatched: 7.

This clone showed up just a few times. This rearrangement joins TRBV2 to TRBJ2-7; the match to TRBD1 covers 11 bases. The CDR3 is 14 residues long. The ends lost 5 bases at V and 5 bases at J; junction bases unmatched: 5. Looked up from germline, CDR1 is SNHLY and CDR2 is FYNNEI. The DNA for the CDR3 is TGTGCCAGCAGTACGGACAGGGGGCTGAACGAGCAGTACTTC. This translates into CASSTDRGLNEQYF.

As DNA, the CDR3 is TGTGCCAGCAGCCCCGAACCGGGTTTGTATGGCTACACCTTC. It translates to CASSPEPGLYGYTF. The chain links TRBV14 to TRBJ1-2; D unclear. The CDR3 runs 14 residues. With 4 bases removed from V and 5 bases from J, the gap between germline ends came to 14 bases. Germline V CDR1 and CDR2: SGHDN, FVKESK.

This clone has a handful of counts. CDR3 nucleotide sequence: TGTGCCAGCAGTTCAGGGTCAGGCGAGCAGTACTTC. It is translated as CASSSGSGEQYF. J is TRBJ2-7 and V is TRBV28, with a weak D call TRBD1 (5 bases). Trimming took off 4 bases at V and 6 bases at J, with 10 bases between the two ends. The CDR3 runs to 12 residues. The germline V gene has CDR1 MDHEN and CDR2 SYDVKM.

The chain couples TRBV30 to TRBJ1-5; D uncertain. Between the trimmed V and J ends, which lost 0 bases and 1 base, there was a span of 10 bases. The germline gives CDR1 GTSNPN, CDR2 SVGIG (reference sequence). The CDR3 is 15 amino acids. The CDR3 loop is CAWSVQHTSNQPQHF. The CDR3 nucleotides are TGTGCCTGGAGTGTACAACATACAAGCAATCAGCCCCAGCATTTT.

The CDR3 region has the DNA TGTGCCAGCAGCCAGGGGATAGATACGCAGTATTTT. Its protein product is CASSQGIDTQYF. The genes are TRBV2 and TRBJ2-3; maybe TRBD1 (6 bases). This CDR3 comprises 12 residues. V lost 6 bases to trimming and J lost 5 bases, with 9 bases between them. Germline V gives CDR1 SNHLY, CDR2 FYNNEI.

V and J are TRBV28 and TRBJ1-1; D gene unclear. Trimming took 2 bases from V and 4 from J, leaving 5 bases between them. The CDR3 runs to 12 residues. Germline lookup yields CDR1 MDHEN and CDR2 SYDVKM. The CDR3: CASSLLVTEAFF. The CDR3 region has the DNA TGTGCCAGCAGTTTACTTGTCACTGAAGCTTTCTTT.

The rearrangement links TRBV4-1 to TRBJ2-7, with TRBD1 matching 7 bases. In germline, CDR1 is MGHRA, CDR2 YSYEKL. The CDR3 extends over 16 amino acids. The ends lost 4 bases at V and 3 bases at J; junction bases unmatched: 12. The CDR3 protein is CASSPSTGQARYEQYF. The CDR3 coding sequence is TGCGCCAGCAGCCCATCAACAGGACAGGCTCGCTACGAGCAGTACTTC.

There are a few counts of this clone. V and J are TRBV5-6 and TRBJ2-4, with 10 bases aligning to TRBD2. The CDR3 consists of 14 residues. J lost 8 bases, V lost 4 bases, and 6 bases had no gene match. Germline lookup yields CDR1 SGHDT and CDR2 YYEEEE. CDR3: CASSPPSGGDIQYF. CDR3 sequence (DNA): TGTGCCAGCAGCCCCCCCAGCGGGGGGGACATTCAGTACTTC.

V and J are TRBV4-3 and TRBJ2-1; 11 bases fit TRBD2. Germline V gene data show CDR1 as LGHNA and CDR2 as YSLEER. Unmatched junction bases numbered 2, after V lost 1 base and J lost 9 bases. CDR3 length: 14 residues. The CDR3 loop is CASSQVAGGPEQFF. The CDR3 DNA reads TGCGCCAGCAGCCAAGTAGCGGGGGGGCCTGAGCAGTTCTTC.

The gene calls are TRBV4-3 and TRBJ1-6; D remains unclear. The V gene's germline CDR1 is LGHNA and CDR2 YSLEER. V dropped 0 bases and J dropped 7 bases, with 10 bases sitting between them. CDR3 length: 15 residues. DNA for the CDR3: TGCGCCAGCAGCCAAGATTGGAGAGAAAATTCACCCCTCCACTTT. Protein: CASSQDWRENSPLHF.

The chain is built from TRBV7-2 and TRBJ2-4; tentative D call: TRBD1 (5 bases). V lost 0 bases and J lost 0, with 15 bases in between. The germline CDR1 and CDR2 sequences are SGHTA and FQGNSA. The CDR3 extends over 18 amino acids. For the CDR3, the DNA is TGTGCCAGCAGCTTAGCGAGGTTGGCAGGGCCAGCCAAAAACATTCAGTACTTC. It is translated as CASSLARLAGPAKNIQYF.